This note documents a single TCR beta chain sequence. What it binds is not known. The data belong to a study of blood T cells in healthy people across ages. A second roughly 6 to 12 cycle PCR used barcoded and J-beta primers. TCRdb independently ran MiXCR on the 5' RACE reads; one entry per CDR3 protein. The profile shows about 720,000 distinct CDR3 sequences, 22% of them singletons. Study-wide results and caveats: The recorded TCR beta diversity per million T cells decreased in a roughly linear manner with age.

Each sample yielded at least 6 micrograms of PBMC total RNA. The ends were cut back, 4 bases at V and 10 bases at J, with 16 bases in the middle. Germline V gene data show CDR1 as SGHDN and CDR2 as FVKESK. CDR3 length equals 13 residues. Sequencing was done on a sample of blood. The TCR comes from a man in his sixties or seventies in good health. This sequence joins TRBV14 and TRBJ1-1; possibly TRBD1 for D (5 bases). Here the CDR3 DNA reads TGTGCCAGCAGCCGTTCCGGGACCGCCGCAGCTTTCTTT. Translated: CASSRSGTAAAFF.